The TCR beta chain described here comes from a study of blood T cell repertoires in COVID-19. As for the study in general: There were acute and convalescent COVID-19 samples, and they came from the United States, Italy and Spain. Sources were T cells, B-cell-depleted T cells, or PBMCs; the material itself was cDNA or gDNA.

The study recruited people aged about 18 to 95 years across approximately 23 US areas. Membership in each cohort depended on participant-reported clinical history. Data came from immunoSEQ multiplex PCR; TCRdb stores just in-frame clones and leaves some out. Of 230,000 or so clones detected, more than 80% appear once; the ten largest clones hold under 4%. V was trimmed by 6 bases and J by 0 bases, leaving 12 bases between them. In germline, CDR1 is SNHLY, CDR2 FYNNEI. The CDR3 contains 15 residues. Source material: PBMCs or T cells enriched from blood (not recorded which). The TCR comes from a woman aged 40 to 50 with acute COVID-19. The chain couples TRBV2 to TRBJ2-1, with D maybe TRBD2 (6 bases). CDR3 DNA: TGTGCCAGCAGGGCGGGGCCAAGCTCCTACAATGAGCAGTTCTTC. Its protein product is CASRAGPSSYNEQFF.